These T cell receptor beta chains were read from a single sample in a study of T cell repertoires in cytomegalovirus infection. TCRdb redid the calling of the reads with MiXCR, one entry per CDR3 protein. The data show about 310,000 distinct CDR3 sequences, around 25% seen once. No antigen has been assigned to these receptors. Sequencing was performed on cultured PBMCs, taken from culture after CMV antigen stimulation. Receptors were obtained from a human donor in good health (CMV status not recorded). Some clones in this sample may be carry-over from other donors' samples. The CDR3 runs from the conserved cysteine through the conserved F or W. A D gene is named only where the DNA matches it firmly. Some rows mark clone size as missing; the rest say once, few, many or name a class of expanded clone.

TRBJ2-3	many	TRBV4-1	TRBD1	TGCGCCAGCAGCCCAACTTCCGGGACAGGGAGGAAAGATACGCAGTATTTT	CASSPTSGTGRKDTQYF
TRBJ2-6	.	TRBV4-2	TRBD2	TGTGCCAGCAGCCCCGGGACTAGCGGGAGGGGGGGTGGGGCCAACGTCCTGACTTTC	CASSPGTSGRGGGANVLTF
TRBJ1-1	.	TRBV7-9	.	TGTGCCAGCAGCGGCCCCGGGCAGACGAACACTGAAGCTTTCTTT	CASSGPGQTNTEAFF
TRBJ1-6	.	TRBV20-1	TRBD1	TGCAGTGCTAGAGATCTGGGACAGGGGGCTTATAATTCACCCCTCCACTTT	CSARDLGQGAYNSPLHF
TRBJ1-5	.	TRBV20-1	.	TGCAGTGCCGTCGGGGGTAATCAGCCCCAGCATTTT	CSAVGGNQPQHF
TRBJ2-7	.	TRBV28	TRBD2	TGTGCCAGCAGTGGACTAGCGGGATTCTACGAGCAGTACTTC	CASSGLAGFYEQYF
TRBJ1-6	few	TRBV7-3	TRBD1	TGTGCCAGCAGCACTACAGGGGAATCACCCCTCCACTTT	CASSTTGESPLHF
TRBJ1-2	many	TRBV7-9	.	TGTGCCAGCAGCTTAGTACCGGAATATAACTATGGCTACACCTTC	CASSLVPEYNYGYTF
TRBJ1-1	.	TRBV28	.	TGTGCCAGCAGTTTGAGCACGGGCGCTGAAGCTTTCTTT	CASSLSTGAEAFF
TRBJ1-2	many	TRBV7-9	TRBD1	TGTGCCAGCAGCTCGACAGGGCTAGGCTATGGCTACACCTTC	CASSSTGLGYGYTF
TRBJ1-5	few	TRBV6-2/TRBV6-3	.	TGTGCCAGCAGTCCCTGGGCCGTTCAGCCCCAGCATTTT	CASSPWAVQPQHF
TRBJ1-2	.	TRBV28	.	TGTGCCAGCAGTTTAGGAACAAACCTCTATGGCTACACCTTC	CASSLGTNLYGYTF
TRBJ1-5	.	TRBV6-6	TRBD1	TGTGCCAGCAGTGGGCGGACAGGGAGCAATCAGCCCCAGCATTTT	CASSGRTGSNQPQHF
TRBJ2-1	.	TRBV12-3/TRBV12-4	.	TGTGCCAGCAGTTTCCTGCGTGGGGAGCAGTTCTTC	CASSFLRGEQFF
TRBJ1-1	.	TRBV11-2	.	TGTGCCAGCAGCTTCGGTCAGGGTGGAAAGGGGAAGAACACTGAAGCTTTCTTT	CASSFGQGGKGKNTEAFF
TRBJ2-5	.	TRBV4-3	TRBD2	TGCGCCAGCAGCCAAGTGGGACTAGCCAGAGAGACCCAGTACTTC	CASSQVGLARETQYF
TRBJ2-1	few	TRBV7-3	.	TGTGCCAGCAGCTCTAGCCCCGGGTCCCACAATGAGCAGTTCTTC	CASSSSPGSHNEQFF
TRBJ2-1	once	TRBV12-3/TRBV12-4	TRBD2	TGTGCCAGCAGTCCCCGACTAGCGGGGGAGCAGTTCTTC	CASSPRLAGEQFF
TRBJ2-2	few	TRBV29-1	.	TGCAGCGTAGTCAGGGGAATCACCGGGGAGCTGTTTTTT	CSVVRGITGELFF
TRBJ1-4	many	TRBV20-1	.	TGCAGTGCTAGAGGGGACGGGGAAAAACTGTTTTTT	CSARGDGEKLFF
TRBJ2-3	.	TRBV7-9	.	TGTGCCAGCAGCTTATTAATTCGGCGGGATACGCAGTATTTT	CASSLLIRRDTQYF
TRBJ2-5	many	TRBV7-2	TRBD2	TGTGCCAGCAGCTTAATGGGCGGGAGGGCCCAAGAGACCCAGTACTTC	CASSLMGGRAQETQYF
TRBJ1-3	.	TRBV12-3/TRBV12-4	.	TGTGCCAGCAGCCTCCATGGGGCTGGAAACACCATATATTTT	CASSLHGAGNTIYF
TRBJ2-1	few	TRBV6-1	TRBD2	TGTGCCAGCACGTTTTCCGGGAGGATTGAGCAGTTCTTC	CASTFSGRIEQFF
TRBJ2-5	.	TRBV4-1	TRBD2	TGCGCCAGCAGCCGTAACCTAGCGGTCCAAGAGACCCAGTACTTC	CASSRNLAVQETQYF
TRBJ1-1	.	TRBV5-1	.	TGCGCCAGCAGCTTGAGTTACGGAGGTCGTCGGACTGAAGCTTTCTTT	CASSLSYGGRRTEAFF
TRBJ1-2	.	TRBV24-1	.	TGTGCCACCAGTGATCCTACCGGGAATTGGAATGGCTACACCTTC	CATSDPTGNWNGYTF
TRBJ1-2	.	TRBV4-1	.	TGCGCCAGCAGCCAAGATGGGCACGCCGTCCAAGGCTACACCTTC	CASSQDGHAVQGYTF
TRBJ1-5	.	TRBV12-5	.	TGTGCTAGTGGTTTGGTAAGGGGGGATCTAAATCAGCCCCAGCATTTT	CASGLVRGDLNQPQHF
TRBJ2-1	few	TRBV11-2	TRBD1	TGTGCCAGCAGCTTAGGTGCCGGGACAGGGGAGTTCTTC	CASSLGAGTGEFF
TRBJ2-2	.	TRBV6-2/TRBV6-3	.	TGTGCCAGCACCCCCCGGGAGGGGGCAATCGGGGAGCTGTTTTTT	CASTPREGAIGELFF
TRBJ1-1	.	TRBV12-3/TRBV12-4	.	TGTGCCAGCAGTTCCGGGCCCGGCGGGGTAGCTTTCTTT	CASSSGPGGVAFF
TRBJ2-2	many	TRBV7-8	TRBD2	TGTGCCAGCAGCTTAGGGACTAGCGGCGGGGAGCTGTTTTTT	CASSLGTSGGELFF
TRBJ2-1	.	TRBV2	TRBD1	TGTGCCAGCATATCAGGGGGAAATGAGCAGTTCTTC	CASISGGNEQFF
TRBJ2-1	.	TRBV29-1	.	TGCAGCGCCTTCGATTCTCCCATTGAGCAGTTCTTC	CSAFDSPIEQFF
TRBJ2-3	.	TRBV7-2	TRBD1	TGTGCCAGCAGCTACACAGGGGGCGGGAAGGTTACGCAGTATTTT	CASSYTGGGKVTQYF
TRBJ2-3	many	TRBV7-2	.	TGTGCCAGCAGCTTAGGAATAGACCCAGATACGCAGTATTTT	CASSLGIDPDTQYF
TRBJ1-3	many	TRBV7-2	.	TGTGCCAGCAGCCTTGTAGGGTCTGGAAACACCATATATTTT	CASSLVGSGNTIYF
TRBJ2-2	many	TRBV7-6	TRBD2	TGTGCCAGCAGCCGACTGACTAGCGGGCGACCGCGTGGCACCGGGGAGCTGTTTTTT	CASSRLTSGRPRGTGELFF
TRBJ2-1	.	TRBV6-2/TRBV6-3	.	TGTGCCAGCAGTTACCCGACAGTCTACAATGAGCAGTTCTTC	CASSYPTVYNEQFF
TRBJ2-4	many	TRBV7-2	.	TGTGCCAGCAGCTTAGTCGGTGGAACCAAAAACATTCAGTACTTC	CASSLVGGTKNIQYF
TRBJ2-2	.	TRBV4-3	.	TGCGCCAGCAGCCAAGAGCCAGTGAGGTCCGGGGAGCTGTTTTTT	CASSQEPVRSGELFF
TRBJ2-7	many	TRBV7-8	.	TGTGCCAGCAGCTTATCCCAGGGCTACGAGCAGTACTTC	CASSLSQGYEQYF
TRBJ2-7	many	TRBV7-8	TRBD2	TGTGCCAGCAGCTTAACGTCACTAGCGGGAGGAGGCGAGCAGTACTTC	CASSLTSLAGGGEQYF
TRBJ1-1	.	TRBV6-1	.	TGTGCCAGCAGTCCTCCCCTGAACACTGAAGCTTTCTTT	CASSPPLNTEAFF
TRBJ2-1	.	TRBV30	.	TGTGCCTCCAGCCGGGACATCGGCAATGAGCAGTTCTTC	CASSRDIGNEQFF
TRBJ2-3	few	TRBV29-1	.	TGCAGCGTTGCTACGGGACAAACAGATACGCAGTATTTT	CSVATGQTDTQYF
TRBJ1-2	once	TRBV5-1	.	TGCGCCAGCAGCGTTCCGGGACGGTTGGAGGGGGACTATGGCTACACCTTC	CASSVPGRLEGDYGYTF
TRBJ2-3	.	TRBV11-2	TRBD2	TGTGCCAGCAGCTCATTTGCGGGACTAACCACAGATACGCAGTATTTT	CASSSFAGLTTDTQYF
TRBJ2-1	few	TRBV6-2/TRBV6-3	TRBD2	TGTGCCAGCAGCCTTCTAGCGGAAGCAAATGAGCAGTTCTTC	CASSLLAEANEQFF
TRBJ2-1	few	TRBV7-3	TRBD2	TGTGCCAGCAGCTTAAATGCGGGAGGGGGGTTATACAATGAGCAGTTCTTC	CASSLNAGGGLYNEQFF
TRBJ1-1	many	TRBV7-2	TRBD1	TGTGCCTCGATAAGGGACAGGAACACTGAAGCTTTCTTT	CASIRDRNTEAFF
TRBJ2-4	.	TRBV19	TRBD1	TGTGCCAGTAGTCCCAGGACAGGCGGGAACATTCAGTACTTC	CASSPRTGGNIQYF
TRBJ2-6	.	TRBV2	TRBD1	TGTGCCAGCAGTGTAGGACAGGGGAATCCTGGGGCCAACGTCCTGACTTTC	CASSVGQGNPGANVLTF
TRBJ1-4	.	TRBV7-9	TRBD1	TGTGCCAGCAGCTGGACAGGCTCAACTAATGAAAAACTGTTTTTT	CASSWTGSTNEKLFF
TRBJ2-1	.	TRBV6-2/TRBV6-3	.	TGTGCCAGCAGAGTAGCAGGCCCCCGCAATGAGCAGTTCTTC	CASRVAGPRNEQFF
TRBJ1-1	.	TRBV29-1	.	TGCAGCGTTGAAGATGTGGTAGAAGCTTTCTTT	CSVEDVVEAFF